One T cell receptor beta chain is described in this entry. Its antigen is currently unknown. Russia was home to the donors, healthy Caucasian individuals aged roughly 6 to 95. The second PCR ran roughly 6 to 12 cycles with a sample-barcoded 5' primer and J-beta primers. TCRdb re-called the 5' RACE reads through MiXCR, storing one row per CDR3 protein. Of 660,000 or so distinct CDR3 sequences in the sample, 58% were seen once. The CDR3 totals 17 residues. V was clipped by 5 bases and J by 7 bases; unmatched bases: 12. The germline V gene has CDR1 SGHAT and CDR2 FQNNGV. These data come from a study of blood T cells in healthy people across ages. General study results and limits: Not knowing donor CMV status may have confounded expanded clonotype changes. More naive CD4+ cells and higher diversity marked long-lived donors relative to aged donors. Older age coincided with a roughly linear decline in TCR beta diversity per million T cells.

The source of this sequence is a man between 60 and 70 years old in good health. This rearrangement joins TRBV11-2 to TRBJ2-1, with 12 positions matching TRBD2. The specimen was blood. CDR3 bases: TGTGCCAGCAGCCGCCGGACTAGCGGGGAGGGCTATAATGAGCAGTTCTTC. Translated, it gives CASSRRTSGEGYNEQFF.